These 22 T cell receptor beta chains came from one sample sequenced in a study of cytomegalovirus exposure and HLA in healthy donors. PCR employed 60 Vbeta and 13 Jbeta primers. Some clones are missing from TCRdb's copy, which holds only in-frame ones; the method was immunoSEQ multiplex PCR. The data contain about 150,000 clones, 80% of them singletons. The material sequenced was PBMCs. The receptor set was obtained from a woman between 35 and 50 years old in good health and CMV-seropositive.

The chain employs TRBV10-2 and TRBJ2-3; D call uncertain. Germline assignment: CDR1 WSHSY and CDR2 SAAADI. The V and J ends lost 0 bases and 3 bases respectively, with 7 bases between them. The CDR3 is 14 residues long. The CDR3 reads CASSESRGTDTQYF. In DNA form, the CDR3 reads TGCGCCAGCAGTGAGTCCCGAGGTACAGATACGCAGTATTTT.

This clone was counted once. This chain joins TRBV5-1 and TRBJ1-1; no clear D gene. This CDR3 spans 14 amino acids. V was pared by 0 bases and J by 3 bases, with 9 bases between. Germline V gene data show CDR1 as SGHRS and CDR2 as YFSETQ. The DNA of the CDR3 is TGCGCCAGCAGCTTGGCGGTGGGCGACACTGAAGCTTTCTTT. Amino acids: CASSLAVGDTEAFF.

The chain recombines TRBV30 with TRBJ2-3, with TRBD2 matching 10 bases. CDR1 is GTSNPN, CDR2 SVGIG, per germline (reference sequence). The V segment lost 6 bases and the J segment 10 bases; nucleotides outside the gene matches: 13. The CDR3 covers 14 residues. The CDR3 protein is CACPRLAGVEAQYF. The CDR3 DNA sequence: TGTGCCTGCCCTCGGCTAGCGGGAGTGGAAGCGCAGTATTTT.

The rearrangement links TRBV29-1 to TRBJ1-1; 9 bases are a match to TRBD1. The CDR3 spans 15 residues. Germline CDR1 reads SQVTM; CDR2 reads ANQGSEA. Germline trimming cut 3 bases from V and 1 base from J; bases unmatched to any gene: 6. The DNA of the CDR3 is TGCAGCGTTGACCGGACAGGGGCAAAGAACACTGAAGCTTTCTTT. Its protein is CSVDRTGAKNTEAFF.

V gene TRBV11-2 combines with J gene TRBJ1-1; tentative D call: TRBD1 (5 bases). Germline values: CDR1 SGHAT, CDR2 FQNNGV. CDR3 size: 15 residues. V gave up 5 bases and J gave up 5 bases, with 18 bases separating them. The CDR3, as DNA: TGTGCCAGCAGCCCAGGGTTAGGATTGTGGACTGAAGCTTTCTTT. This sequence encodes CASSPGLGLWTEAFF.

The chain recombines TRBV1 with TRBJ2-1; the tabulated D call, TRBD2, remains unverified against the DNA. TRBV1 is described as a pseudogene. The CDR3 loop spans 18 amino acids. CDR3 amino acids: CTSSRPWGGTSGRPEQFF. Written as DNA, the CDR3 is TGCACCAGCAGCCGCCCCTGGGGGGGGACTAGCGGGAGGCCAGAGCAGTTCTTC.

The V and J genes are TRBV7-9 and TRBJ2-3; the match to TRBD2 covers 10 bases. CDR3 length: 16 residues. CDR1 is SEHNR and CDR2 is FQNEAQ in the germline V gene (reference sequence). V shed 0 bases, J shed 2 bases, and the junction held 2 bases outside the gene matches. CDR3 sequence reads: CASSLALAGVTDTQYF. CDR3 nucleotides: TGTGCCAGCAGCTTAGCCCTAGCGGGAGTCACAGATACGCAGTATTTT.

The J gene is TRBJ2-1, the V gene TRBV18; 7 nucleotides agree with TRBD2. CDR3 length: 15 amino acids. Germline CDR1 and CDR2: KGHSH and LQKENI. V dropped 5 bases and J dropped 10; count of bases not matched to a gene: 14. The CDR3 bases are TGTGCCAGCTCAGCCGTCTGGACTAGAGAGGGGGAGCAGTTCTTC. It encodes CASSAVWTREGEQFF.

The CDR3 region is CASSPGTVVSGYTF. The DNA for the CDR3 is TGTGCCAGCAGTCCCGGGACAGTGGTGTCGGGCTACACCTTC. The chain combines TRBV27 with TRBJ1-2, with TRBD1 identical over 7 bases. V lost 5 bases, J lost 8 bases, and 11 bases stayed unmatched. Germline V gene lookup returns CDR1 MNHEY and CDR2 SMNVEV (reference sequence). The CDR3 length is 14 residues.

This chain joins TRBV10-3 and TRBJ2-5, with 12 bases matching TRBD2. CDR1 and CDR2 (germline): ENHRY, SYGVKD. Trimming took 7 bases from V and 1 from J; bases not matched to a gene: 7. The CDR3 runs to 16 residues. The CDR3 region is CAINQGLAGTQETQYF. The CDR3 DNA sequence: TGTGCCATCAACCAAGGACTAGCGGGAACCCAAGAGACCCAGTACTTC.

This clone was counted between two and nine times. The rearrangement joins TRBV27 to TRBJ2-7; D possibly corresponds to TRBD1 (6 bases). The germline V gene has CDR1 MNHEY and CDR2 SMNVEV (reference sequence). This CDR3 contains 12 residues. The germline V and J ends were trimmed by 8 bases and 6 bases, with 14 bases remaining between them. CDR3 bases: TGTGCCAGCGGGCAAAGGGGGACCGAGCAGTACTTC. It encodes CASGQRGTEQYF.

The chain uses TRBV18 and TRBJ1-1, with 7 bases identical to TRBD1. V was pared by 3 bases and J by 4 bases, with 11 bases of the junction left unmatched. CDR3 length: 16 residues. The germline CDR1 and CDR2 sequences are KGHSH and LQKENI. CDR3: CASSPPGQWGGTEAFF. CDR3 DNA sequence: TGTGCCAGCTCACCTCCGGGACAGTGGGGAGGCACTGAAGCTTTCTTT.

The chain uses TRBV29-1 and TRBJ1-1; D may be TRBD1 (6 bases). The germline V and J ends were trimmed by 6 bases and 11 bases, with 16 bases remaining between them. Per the germline V gene, CDR1 is SQVTM and CDR2 is ANQGSEA. The CDR3 is 11 residues long. CDR3 residues: CSVQGGGGAFF. CDR3 DNA: TGCAGCGTACAGGGAGGGGGTGGGGCTTTCTTT.

This clone was counted between two and nine times. The chain uses TRBV2 and TRBJ1-3; TRBD1 agrees at 8 bases. The CDR3 is 16 amino acids. Germline CDR1 is SNHLY and CDR2 is FYNNEI. V gave up 6 bases and J gave up 3 bases; unmatched junction bases: 10. Here the CDR3 reads CASRVHRGIGGNTIYF. The CDR3 bases are TGTGCCAGCAGGGTCCACAGGGGGATCGGTGGAAACACCATATATTTT.

The CDR3 sequence: CASSYTSGSGFYEQYF. As DNA, the CDR3 is TGTGCCAGCAGCTATACCTCCGGGAGCGGGTTCTACGAGCAGTACTTC. The chain recombines TRBV5-4 with TRBJ2-7; TRBD2 is a possible D gene (6 bases). Germline V gene sequence: CDR1 SGHNT, CDR2 YYREEE (reference sequence). Trimming left V 3 bases short and J 3 bases short, with 19 bases between. The CDR3 is 16 amino acids. The full variable domain, its missing parts supplied by reference TRBV5-4 and TRBJ2-7, is ETGVTQSPTHLIKTRGQQVTLRCSSQSGHNTVSWYQQALGQGPQFIFQYYREEENGRGNFPPRFSGLQFPNYSSELNVNALELDDSALYLCASSYTSGSGFYEQYFGPGTRLTVT.

The chain employs TRBV6-6 and TRBJ2-5, with D uncertain. V gave up 5 bases and J gave up 5 bases, with 6 bases separating them. The CDR3 contains 11 residues. Germline V gene lookup returns CDR1 MNHNY and CDR2 SVGAGI (reference sequence). CDR3: CASSPLETQYF. CDR3 sequence (DNA): TGTGCCAGCAGTCCCCTCGAGACCCAGTACTTC.

This clone was counted between two and nine times. At the DNA level, this CDR3 is encoded by other sequences in the same sample as well. The CDR3 nucleotides are TGCAGCGTTAGGACATTATCCTACGAGCAGTACTTC. Protein product: CSVRTLSYEQYF. This chain connects TRBV29-1 to TRBJ2-7; D might be TRBD1 (5 bases). The ends were cut back, 5 bases at V and 1 base at J, with 9 bases in the middle. This CDR3 spans 12 amino acids. Germline CDR1 and CDR2: SQVTM and ANQGSEA.

This clone was detected only a few times. The chain couples TRBV10-1 to TRBJ2-1, with TRBD2 matching 7 bases. This CDR3 contains 16 residues. CDR1 is WNHNN, CDR2 SYGVQD, per germline (reference sequence). The trim removed 0 bases at V and 2 bases at J, leaving 4 bases unmatched. The CDR3 sequence: CASSESLAVAYNEQFF. CDR3 in DNA: TGCGCCAGCAGTGAGTCTCTAGCGGTGGCCTACAATGAGCAGTTCTTC.

The chain is built from TRBV16 and TRBJ2-3; TRBD2 matches at 11 bases. V was pared by 1 base and J by 6 bases, with 6 bases of the junction left unmatched. The CDR3 sequence is 16 residues long. The germline V gene has CDR1 KGHSY and CDR2 FQNENV. CDR3 region: CASSQFELAGVDTQYF. DNA for the CDR3: TGTGCCAGCAGCCAATTTGAACTAGCGGGAGTCGATACGCAGTATTTT.

This clone was observed a few times. J is TRBJ2-5 and V is TRBV7-7, with D perhaps matching TRBD2 (6 bases). Trimming cost V 6 bases and J 4 bases, with 15 bases left between them. There are 14 residues in the CDR3. The germline gives CDR1 SSHAT, CDR2 FNYEAQ (reference sequence). CDR3: CASRRIGTGETQYF. The CDR3 nucleotides read TGTGCCAGCAGGCGAATCGGGACTGGAGAGACCCAGTACTTC.

The chain employs TRBV6-1 and TRBJ2-1; 10 bases are shared with TRBD2. Germline CDR1 reads MNHNS; CDR2 reads SASEGT. This CDR3 is built from 17 residues. Unmatched junction bases numbered 3, after V lost 1 base and J lost 0 bases. The CDR3 DNA is TGTGCCAGCAGTGAAGTTCCTAGCGGGAGCTCCTACAATGAGCAGTTCTTC. It translates to CASSEVPSGSSYNEQFF.

The V gene is TRBV6-5, the J gene TRBJ2-7, with 7 bases matching TRBD1. The ends lost 6 bases at V and 1 base at J; junction bases unmatched: 6. CDR1 is MNHEY and CDR2 is SVGAGI in the germline V gene. This CDR3 contains 14 residues. CDR3 residues: CASRRGGSSYEQYF. In DNA form, the CDR3 reads TGTGCCAGCAGACGAGGGGGCTCATCCTACGAGCAGTACTTC.